This TCR beta chain was recovered during a study of cytomegalovirus exposure and HLA in healthy donors. Primers: 60 Vbeta forward and 13 Jbeta reverse. Sequenced by immunoSEQ multiplex PCR; TCRdb stores in-frame clones only, minus some. This table holds 100,000 to 150,000 clones, around three quarters found once. The CDR3 spans 16 residues. Trimming cost V 2 bases and J 8 bases; bases outside gene matches: 7. From germline, CDR1 is LGHNA and CDR2 YNFKEQ. This clone was counted between two and nine times. The chain recombines TRBV4-2 with TRBJ1-6; 9 positions agree with TRBD1. Source material: PBMCs. The clonotype comes from a woman aged 55-70 years in good health and CMV-seropositive. The CDR3 loop reads CASSQRTGDGDSPLHF. For the CDR3, the DNA is TGTGCCAGCAGCCAACGGACAGGGGATGGAGATTCACCCCTCCACTTT.